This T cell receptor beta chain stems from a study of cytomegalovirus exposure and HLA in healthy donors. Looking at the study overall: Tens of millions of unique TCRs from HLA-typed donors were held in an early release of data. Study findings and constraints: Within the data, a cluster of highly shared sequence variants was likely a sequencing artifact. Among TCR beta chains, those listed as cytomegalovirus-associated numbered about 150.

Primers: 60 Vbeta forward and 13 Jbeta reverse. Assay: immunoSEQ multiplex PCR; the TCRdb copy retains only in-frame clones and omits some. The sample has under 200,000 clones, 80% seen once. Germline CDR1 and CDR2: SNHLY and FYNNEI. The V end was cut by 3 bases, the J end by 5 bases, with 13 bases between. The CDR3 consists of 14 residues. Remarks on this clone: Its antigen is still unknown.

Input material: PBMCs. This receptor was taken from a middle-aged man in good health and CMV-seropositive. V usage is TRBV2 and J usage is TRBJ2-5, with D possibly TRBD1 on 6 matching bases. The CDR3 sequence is CASSDTGFSETQYF. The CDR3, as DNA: TGTGCCAGCAGTGATACAGGGTTTTCGGAGACCCAGTACTTC.